This is a list of T cell receptor beta chains from one sample in a study of blood T cell repertoires in COVID-19. The method was immunoSEQ multiplex PCR; TCRdb's version includes in-frame clones alone and lacks a portion of them. The table includes roughly 140,000 clones, about 90% detected once. The sequenced sample was peripheral blood. These receptors all stem from a woman older than 75 with acute or convalescent COVID-19. CDR3s include the opening cysteine and the closing phenylalanine or tryptophan. Fields, in order: J gene, V gene, D gene, CDR3 length, clone size, CDR3 protein, CDR3 DNA. A D gene is named only where the DNA matches it firmly. A row's size may be missing; if present it is once, few, many or a size class.

>TRBJ1-1|TRBV5-1|NA|13|NA
CASSADRNTEAFF
TGCGCCAGCAGCGCGGACAGGAACACTGAAGCTTTCTTT
>TRBJ2-3|TRBV7-2|TRBD2|15|NA
CASSPVAGRTDTQYF
TGTGCCAGCAGCCCAGTAGCGGGACGCACAGATACGCAGTATTTT
>TRBJ2-7|TRBV5-1|NA|15|NA
CASSFTGTHSYEQYF
TGCGCCAGCAGCTTCACCGGGACACACTCCTACGAGCAGTACTTC
>TRBJ2-1|TRBV25-1|NA|14|NA
CASSYQDRLNEQFF
TGTGCCAGCAGTTATCAGGACAGACTAAATGAGCAGTTCTTC
>TRBJ2-2|TRBV19|NA|15|NA
CASDPGAGGTGELFF
TGTGCCAGTGACCCGGGCGCAGGGGGGACCGGGGAGCTGTTTTTT
>TRBJ2-2|TRBV11-2|TRBD1|14|NA
CASSLQGASGELFF
TGTGCCAGCAGCTTACAGGGGGCCTCCGGGGAGCTGTTTTTT
>TRBJ2-1|TRBV29-1|NA|14|once
CSVGGGLSYNEQFF
TGCAGCGTTGGTGGGGGCCTCTCCTACAATGAGCAGTTCTTC
>TRBJ2-7|TRBV19|NA|14|NA
CASSIRWGAYEQYF
TGTGCCAGTAGTATTCGGTGGGGGGCCTACGAGCAGTACTTC
>TRBJ1-2|TRBV3-1/TRBV3-2|NA|14|NA
CASSQLTGNYGYTF
TGTGCCAGCAGCCAACTCACAGGGAACTATGGCTACACCTTC
>TRBJ1-2|TRBV25-1|NA|13|NA
CASKNPFYEGYTF
TGTGCCAGCAAAAATCCGTTCTATGAGGGCTACACCTTC
>TRBJ1-2|TRBV20-1|NA|11|NA
CSSSGGYGYTF
TGCAGTAGCTCCGGGGGGTATGGCTACACCTTC
>TRBJ2-7|TRBV7-2|NA|14|once
CASSLRDWGYEQYF
TGTGCCAGCAGCCTCCGGGACTGGGGCTACGAGCAGTACTTC
>TRBJ1-5|TRBV27|NA|14|once
CASSFRVSNQPQHF
TGTGCCAGCAGTTTCAGGGTGAGCAATCAGCCCCAGCATTTT
>TRBJ1-1|TRBV5-6|TRBD1|13|NA
CASSFTGGSEAFF
TGTGCCAGCAGCTTTACAGGGGGTTCTGAAGCTTTCTTT
>TRBJ1-2|TRBV7-8|NA|13|NA
CASSLDSNYGYTF
TGTGCCAGCAGCTTAGACAGTAACTATGGCTACACCTTC
>TRBJ2-3|TRBV5-1|TRBD2|18|NA
CASSWGLAGGRARDTQYF
TGCGCCAGCAGCTGGGGACTAGCGGGGGGACGCGCGCGGGATACGCAGTATTTT
>TRBJ1-5|TRBV2|NA|13|NA
CASRREGSQPQHF
TGTGCCAGCAGGAGGGAAGGGAGTCAGCCCCAGCATTTT
>TRBJ2-7|TRBV3-1/TRBV3-2|TRBD1|15|NA
CASSQGHGQAGGQYF
TGTGCCAGCAGCCAAGGACACGGACAGGCCGGCGGGCAGTACTTC
>TRBJ2-5|TRBV7-7|NA|14|NA
CASSSPGSGETQYF
TGTGCTAGCAGCTCCCCCGGGAGTGGGGAGACCCAGTACTTC
>TRBJ2-7|TRBV7-8|NA|14|NA
CASSDNRLVAEQYF
TGTGCCAGCAGCGATAATCGACTAGTCGCCGAGCAGTACTTC
>TRBJ2-1|TRBV2|TRBD2|14|NA
CASEPPGTKYEQFF
TGTGCCAGCGAACCTCCGGGGACTAAATATGAGCAGTTCTTC
>TRBJ1-1|TRBV4-1|NA|15|NA
CASSLFPTGNTEAFF
TGCGCCAGCAGCCTCTTCCCGACAGGGAACACTGAAGCTTTCTTT
>TRBJ2-3|TRBV11-2|NA|12|NA
CASGTSTDTQYF
TGTGCCAGCGGTACTAGCACAGATACGCAGTATTTT
>TRBJ2-7|TRBV19|NA|14|once
CASSIGGSSYEQYF
TGTGCCAGTAGTATAGGTGGGAGCTCCTACGAGCAGTACTTC
>TRBJ1-2|TRBV2|NA|14|NA
CASNVDRNNYGYTF
TGTGCCAGCAATGTGGACAGAAATAACTATGGCTACACCTTC
>TRBJ1-2|TRBV5-5|NA|15|NA
CASSLAGQGWYGYTF
TGTGCCAGCAGCTTGGCGGGCCAGGGTTGGTATGGCTACACCTTC
>TRBJ2-7|TRBV19|NA|14|NA
CASSIGGHSYEQYF
TGTGCCAGTAGTATAGGGGGGCACTCCTACGAGCAGTACTTC
>TRBJ2-2|TRBV23-1|NA|16|NA
CASSPNPLGHTGELFF
TGCGCCAGCAGTCCCAACCCCCTCGGTCACACCGGGGAGCTGTTTTTT
>TRBJ1-1|TRBV10-3|NA|14|NA
CAISLTGQNTEAFF
TGTGCCATCAGCCTAACGGGACAGAACACTGAAGCTTTCTTT
>TRBJ1-3|TRBV10-2|NA|14|NA
CASSEGGLGNTIYF
TGCGCCAGCAGTGAGGGGGGACTCGGAAACACCATATATTTT
>TRBJ2-7|TRBV7-2|TRBD1|14|NA
CASSLGTGLYEQYF
TGTGCCAGCAGCTTAGGGACAGGCCTATACGAGCAGTACTTC
>TRBJ1-2|TRBV6-1|NA|13|NA
CASSDPRDYGYTF
TGTGCCAGCAGTGATCCCAGGGACTATGGCTACACCTTC
>TRBJ1-2|TRBV7-2|NA|15|NA
CASSLIIKTGYGYTF
TGTGCCAGCAGCTTAATAATTAAGACAGGTTATGGCTACACCTTC
>TRBJ2-1|TRBV7-2|NA|12|NA
CASSVLYNEQFF
TGTGCCAGCAGCGTTCTTTACAATGAGCAGTTCTTC
>TRBJ1-1|TRBV18|NA|15|NA
CASSPSSEPNTEAFF
TGTGCCAGCTCACCAAGTAGTGAACCTAACACTGAAGCTTTCTTT
>TRBJ2-1|TRBV11-2|NA|13|NA
CASSLPQGNEQFF
TGTGCCAGCAGCTTACCTCAGGGGAATGAGCAGTTCTTC
>TRBJ1-1|TRBV3-1/TRBV3-2|NA|15|NA
CASSQKPRENTEAFF
TGTGCCAGCAGCCAAAAACCCAGGGAGAACACTGAAGCTTTCTTT
>TRBJ1-1|TRBV7-8|NA|13|NA
CASSLIRNTEAFF
TGTGCCAGCAGCTTGATCAGGAACACTGAAGCTTTCTTT
>TRBJ2-7|TRBV29-1|NA|15|NA
CSVSKTGKPSYEQYF
TGCAGCGTTTCTAAGACCGGGAAACCCTCATACGAGCAGTACTTC
>TRBJ1-1|TRBV7-9|TRBD1|18|NA
CASSVSPGQVNLNTEAFF
TGTGCCAGCAGCGTATCGCCGGGACAGGTTAACCTGAACACTGAAGCTTTCTTT
>TRBJ2-3|TRBV5-4|NA|15|NA
CASSSGRQSTDTQYF
TGTGCCAGCAGCTCCGGGAGACAAAGCACAGATACGCAGTATTTT
>TRBJ1-1|TRBV5-4|TRBD1|15|NA
CASSLPGQLNTEAFF
TGTGCCAGCAGCTTACCGGGACAGCTGAACACTGAAGCTTTCTTT
>TRBJ1-2|TRBV5-5|TRBD1|13|once
CASGGWGQYGYTF
TGTGCCAGTGGAGGATGGGGACAGTATGGCTACACCTTC
>TRBJ2-2|TRBV7-2|NA|14|NA
CASSLMAGSGELFF
TGTGCCAGCAGCTTGATGGCAGGGTCCGGGGAGCTGTTTTTT